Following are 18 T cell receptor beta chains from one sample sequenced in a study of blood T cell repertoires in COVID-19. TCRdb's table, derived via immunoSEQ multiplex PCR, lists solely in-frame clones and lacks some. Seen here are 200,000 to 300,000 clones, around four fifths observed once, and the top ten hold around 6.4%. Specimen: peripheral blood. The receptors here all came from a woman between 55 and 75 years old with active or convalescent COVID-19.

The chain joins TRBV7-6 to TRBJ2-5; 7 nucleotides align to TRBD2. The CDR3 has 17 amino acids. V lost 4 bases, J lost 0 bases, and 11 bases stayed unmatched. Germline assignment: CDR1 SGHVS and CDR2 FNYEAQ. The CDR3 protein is CASSSNQGLMYQETQYF. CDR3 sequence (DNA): TGTGCCAGCAGCTCGAACCAGGGACTAATGTACCAAGAGACCCAGTACTTC.

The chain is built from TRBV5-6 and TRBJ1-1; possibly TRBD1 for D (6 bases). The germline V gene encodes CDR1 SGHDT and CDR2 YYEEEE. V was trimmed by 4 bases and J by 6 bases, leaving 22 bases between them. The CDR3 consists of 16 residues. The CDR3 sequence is CASSLAGLGARAEAFF. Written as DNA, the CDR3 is TGTGCCAGCAGCCTCGCCGGACTGGGGGCGCGGGCTGAAGCTTTCTTT.

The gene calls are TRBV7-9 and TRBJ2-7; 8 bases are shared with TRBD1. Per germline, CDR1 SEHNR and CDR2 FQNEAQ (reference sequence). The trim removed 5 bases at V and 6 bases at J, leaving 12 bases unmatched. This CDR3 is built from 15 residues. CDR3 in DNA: TGTGCCAGCAGCAGTCCCGGGACAGGCGCCTCCGAGCAGTACTTC. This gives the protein CASSSPGTGASEQYF.

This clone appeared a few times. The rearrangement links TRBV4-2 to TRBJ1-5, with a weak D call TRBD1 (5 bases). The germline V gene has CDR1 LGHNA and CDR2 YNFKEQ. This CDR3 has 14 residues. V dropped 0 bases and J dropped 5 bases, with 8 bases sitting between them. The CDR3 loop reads CASSQDGGDQPQHF. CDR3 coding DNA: TGTGCCAGCAGCCAAGATGGAGGGGATCAGCCCCAGCATTTT.

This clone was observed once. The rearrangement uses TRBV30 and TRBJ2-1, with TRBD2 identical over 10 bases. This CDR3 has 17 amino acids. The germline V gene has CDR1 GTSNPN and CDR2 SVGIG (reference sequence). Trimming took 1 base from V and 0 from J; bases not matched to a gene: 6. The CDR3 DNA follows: TGTGCCTGGAGTGGTAGGGCTAGCGGGAGCTCCTACAATGAGCAGTTCTTC. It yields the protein CAWSGRASGSSYNEQFF.

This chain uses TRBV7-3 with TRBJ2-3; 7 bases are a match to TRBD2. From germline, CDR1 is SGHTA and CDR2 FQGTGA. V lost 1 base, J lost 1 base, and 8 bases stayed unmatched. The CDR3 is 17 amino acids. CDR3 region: CASSLRTSTLGTDTQYF. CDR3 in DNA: TGTGCCAGCAGCTTAAGGACTAGTACCCTGGGCACAGATACGCAGTATTTT.

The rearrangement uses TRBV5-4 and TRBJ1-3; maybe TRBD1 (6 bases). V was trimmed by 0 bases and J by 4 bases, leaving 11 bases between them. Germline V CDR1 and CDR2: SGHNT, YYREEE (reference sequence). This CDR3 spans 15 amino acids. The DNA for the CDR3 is TGTGCCAGCAGCTTGGACAGGGCTTCAGGAAACACCATATATTTT. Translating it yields CASSLDRASGNTIYF.

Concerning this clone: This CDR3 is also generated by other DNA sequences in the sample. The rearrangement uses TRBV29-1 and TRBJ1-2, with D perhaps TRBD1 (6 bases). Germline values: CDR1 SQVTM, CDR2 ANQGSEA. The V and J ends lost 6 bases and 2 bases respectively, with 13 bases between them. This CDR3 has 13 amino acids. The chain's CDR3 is CSVPDRSNYGYTF. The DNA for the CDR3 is TGCAGCGTCCCCGACAGGAGCAACTATGGCTACACCTTC.

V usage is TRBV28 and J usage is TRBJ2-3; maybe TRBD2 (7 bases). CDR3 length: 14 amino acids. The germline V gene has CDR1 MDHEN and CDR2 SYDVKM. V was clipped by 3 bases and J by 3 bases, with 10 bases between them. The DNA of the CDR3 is TGTGCCAGCAGTTTTGGGGGGGCTACAGATACGCAGTATTTT. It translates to CASSFGGATDTQYF.

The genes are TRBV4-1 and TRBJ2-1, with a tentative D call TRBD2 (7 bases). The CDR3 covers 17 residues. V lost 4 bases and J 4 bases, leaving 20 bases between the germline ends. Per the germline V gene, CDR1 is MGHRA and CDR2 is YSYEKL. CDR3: CASSPRGGGGEYNEQFF. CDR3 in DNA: TGCGCCAGCAGCCCTCGTGGAGGAGGGGGGGAGTACAATGAGCAGTTCTTC.

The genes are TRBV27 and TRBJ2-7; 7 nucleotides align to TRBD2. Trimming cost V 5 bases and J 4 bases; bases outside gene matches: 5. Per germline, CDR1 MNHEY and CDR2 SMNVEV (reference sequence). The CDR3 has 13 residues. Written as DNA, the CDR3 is TGTGCCAGCAGTCCGGGACTATCGTACGAGCAGTACTTC. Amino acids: CASSPGLSYEQYF.

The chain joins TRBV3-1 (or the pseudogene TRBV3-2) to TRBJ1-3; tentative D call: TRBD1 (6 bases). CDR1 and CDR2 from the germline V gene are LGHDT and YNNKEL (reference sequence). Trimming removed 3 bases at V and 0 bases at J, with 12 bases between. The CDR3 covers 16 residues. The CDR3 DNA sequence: TGTGCCAGCAGCCAGAGCAGGGGCCCCTCTGGAAACACCATATATTTT. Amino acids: CASSQSRGPSGNTIYF.

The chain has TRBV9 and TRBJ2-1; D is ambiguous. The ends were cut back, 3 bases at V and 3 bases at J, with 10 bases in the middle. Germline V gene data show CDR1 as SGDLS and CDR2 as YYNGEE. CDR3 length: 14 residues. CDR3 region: CASSAQTLYNEQFF. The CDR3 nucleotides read TGTGCCAGCAGCGCTCAGACACTCTACAATGAGCAGTTCTTC.

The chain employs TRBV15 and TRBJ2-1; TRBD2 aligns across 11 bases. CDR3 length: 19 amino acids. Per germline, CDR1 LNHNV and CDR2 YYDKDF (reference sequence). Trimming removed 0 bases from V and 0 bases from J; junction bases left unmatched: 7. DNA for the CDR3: TGTGCCACCAGCAGAGATAATGCGGGACTAGCGGCCTCCTACAATGAGCAGTTCTTC. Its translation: CATSRDNAGLAASYNEQFF.

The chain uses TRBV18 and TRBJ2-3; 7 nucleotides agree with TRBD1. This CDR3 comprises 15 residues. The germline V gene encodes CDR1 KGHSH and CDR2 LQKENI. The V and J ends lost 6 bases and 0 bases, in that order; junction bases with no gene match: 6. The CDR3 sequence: CASSSGGQSTDTQYF. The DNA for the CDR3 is TGTGCCAGCTCCTCAGGGGGACAAAGCACAGATACGCAGTATTTT.

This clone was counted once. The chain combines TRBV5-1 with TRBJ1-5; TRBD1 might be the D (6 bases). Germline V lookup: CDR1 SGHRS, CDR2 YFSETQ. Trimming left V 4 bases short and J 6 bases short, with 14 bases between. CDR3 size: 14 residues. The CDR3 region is CASSPAGAGQPQHF. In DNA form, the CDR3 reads TGCGCCAGCAGCCCGGCGGGGGCTGGTCAGCCCCAGCATTTT.

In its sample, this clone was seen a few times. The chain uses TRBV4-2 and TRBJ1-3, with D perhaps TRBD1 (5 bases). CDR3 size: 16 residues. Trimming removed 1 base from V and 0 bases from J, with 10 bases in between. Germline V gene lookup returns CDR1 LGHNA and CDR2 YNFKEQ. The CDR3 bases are TGTGCCAGCAGCCAAGTTCAGGGAACCTCTGGAAACACCATATATTTT. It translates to CASSQVQGTSGNTIYF.

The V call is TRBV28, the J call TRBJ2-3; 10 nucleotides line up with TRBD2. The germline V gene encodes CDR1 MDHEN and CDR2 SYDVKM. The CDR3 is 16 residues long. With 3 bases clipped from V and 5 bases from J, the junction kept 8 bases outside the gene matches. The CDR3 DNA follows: TGTGCCAGCAGTTTTCTCAGCGGGGGGGCTGAAGATACGCAGTATTTT. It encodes CASSFLSGGAEDTQYF.